One TCR beta chain is described in this entry. Its antigen remains unidentified. Library prep was done by the immunoSEQ multiplex PCR assay. The clones in this table, taken by TCRdb from immuneACCESS, are in-frame only. Not every clone is retained; where verified, under half of the shortfall comes from an unresolved V gene, and the cause of the rest is unknown. The table of this sample itemizes approximately 190,000 clones. Around 2% of the sample goes to the ten largest clones. CDR1 and CDR2 (MNHEY, SMNVEV) derive from the germline V gene (reference sequence). Relative to germline, V is missing 2 bases and J is missing 5 bases, with 5 bases of the junction outside any gene match. The CDR3 spans 14 residues, from the cysteine through the phenylalanine. CDR3 DNA is the only sequence kept; it has 42 bases, read in frame from the first base. This sample stems from a study of control samples from healthy donors and cancer patients (dated by TCRdb to about 2020).

The specimen sequenced was blood. The sequence came from a woman in her 30s in good health. In this chain, TRBV27 is recombined with TRBJ1-1, and 7 junctional nucleotides match TRBD1. The DNA sequence is TGTGCCAGCAGTTTAAACAGGGGAAGGACTGAAGCTTTCTTT. It codes for CASSLNRGRTEAFF.